Following are 9 T cell receptor beta chains from one sample sequenced in a study of control samples from healthy donors and cancer patients. TCRdb's table, derived via immunoSEQ multiplex PCR, lists solely in-frame clones and lacks some. The table has around 120,000 clones, 85% to 90% seen once. Sequences were obtained from PBMCs. These TCRs come from a woman aged 45-65 years with colorectal cancer.

The chain has TRBV2 and TRBJ2-7, with TRBD2 identical over 10 bases. Germline values: CDR1 SNHLY, CDR2 FYNNEI. The ends lost 4 bases at V and 2 bases at J; junction bases unmatched: 8. This CDR3 has 16 amino acids. CDR3 amino acids: CASSVRTSGTTYEQYF. For the CDR3, the DNA is TGTGCCAGCAGTGTCCGGACTAGCGGAACGACCTACGAGCAGTACTTC.

This clone was picked up a small number of times. The chain uses TRBV7-8 and TRBJ1-5; tentatively, D is TRBD1 (6 bases). The germline gives CDR1 SGHVS, CDR2 FQNEAQ. There are 17 residues in the CDR3. V lost 0 bases to trimming and J lost 3 bases, with 15 bases between them. The CDR3 loop is CASSLAITGTNNQPQHF. CDR3 DNA: TGTGCCAGCAGCTTAGCTATCACAGGGACCAACAATCAGCCCCAGCATTTT.

This clone was recorded once. The junction does not match germline at one end; this may be a read error. The identical CDR3 is also encoded by other nucleotide sequences in the sample. The chain is built from TRBV7-7 and TRBJ2-7, with TRBD1 identical over 9 bases. The CDR3 is 14 amino acids. The germline V gene has CDR1 SSHAT and CDR2 FNYEAQ (reference sequence). This chain's CDR3 is CASSPQGQGGEQYF. CDR3 in DNA: TGTGCTAGCAGCCCACAGGGACAGGGCGGCGAGCAGTACTTC.

The rearrangement uses TRBV6-1 and TRBJ1-2; D uncertain. The CDR3 extends over 14 amino acids. Germline loops: CDR1 MNHNS, CDR2 SASEGT. V was cut by 3 bases and J by 6 bases, with 14 bases left in between. This CDR3 is CASSDGWTPDGYTF. In DNA form, the CDR3 reads TGTGCCAGCAGTGACGGCTGGACCCCCGATGGCTACACCTTC.

The chain combines TRBV18 with TRBJ2-2; D is unclear. In germline, CDR1 is KGHSH, CDR2 LQKENI. The CDR3 runs 13 residues. Deletions cut 1 base from V and 3 bases from J, with 3 bases between. The CDR3 loop is CASSPQDTGELFF. The DNA for the CDR3 is TGTGCCAGCTCACCACAGGACACCGGGGAGCTGTTTTTT.

The chain recombines TRBV6-5 with TRBJ2-7; TRBD2 matches at 10 bases. Germline trimming cut 5 bases from V and 5 bases from J; bases unmatched to any gene: 6. Germline values: CDR1 MNHEY, CDR2 SVGAGI. The CDR3 sequence is 14 residues long. The CDR3 protein is CASSSLAGVNEQYF. The CDR3 DNA reads as TGTGCCAGCAGTAGTCTAGCGGGAGTTAACGAGCAGTACTTC.

The rearrangement joins TRBV7-9 to TRBJ2-3, with TRBD2 identical over 10 bases. The CDR3 extends over 15 amino acids. J lost 4 bases, V lost 4 bases, and 5 bases had no gene match. The germline V gene encodes CDR1 SEHNR and CDR2 FQNEAQ (reference sequence). CDR3 sequence reads: CASSSSGGASDTQYF. CDR3 sequence (DNA): TGTGCCAGCAGCTCGAGCGGGGGGGCGTCAGATACGCAGTATTTT.

J is TRBJ1-5 and V is TRBV24-1; D not resolved. Trimming removed 1 base from V and 0 bases from J, with 3 bases in between. The CDR3 loop spans 14 amino acids. Germline CDR1 and CDR2: KGHDR and SFDVKD. The CDR3 DNA follows: TGTGCCACCAGTGATTTCAGTAGCAATCAGCCCCAGCATTTT. This gives the protein CATSDFSSNQPQHF.

The gene calls are TRBV23-1 and TRBJ2-7; perhaps TRBD2 as D (5 bases). TRBV23-1 is an open reading frame whose function is uncertain. The CDR3 loop spans 17 amino acids. V was shortened by 0 bases and J by 0 bases, with 15 bases between the two germline ends. CDR3 protein: CASSQSIDSASSYEQYF. In nucleotides, the CDR3 is TGCGCCAGCAGTCAATCCATCGATAGCGCAAGCTCCTACGAGCAGTACTTC.